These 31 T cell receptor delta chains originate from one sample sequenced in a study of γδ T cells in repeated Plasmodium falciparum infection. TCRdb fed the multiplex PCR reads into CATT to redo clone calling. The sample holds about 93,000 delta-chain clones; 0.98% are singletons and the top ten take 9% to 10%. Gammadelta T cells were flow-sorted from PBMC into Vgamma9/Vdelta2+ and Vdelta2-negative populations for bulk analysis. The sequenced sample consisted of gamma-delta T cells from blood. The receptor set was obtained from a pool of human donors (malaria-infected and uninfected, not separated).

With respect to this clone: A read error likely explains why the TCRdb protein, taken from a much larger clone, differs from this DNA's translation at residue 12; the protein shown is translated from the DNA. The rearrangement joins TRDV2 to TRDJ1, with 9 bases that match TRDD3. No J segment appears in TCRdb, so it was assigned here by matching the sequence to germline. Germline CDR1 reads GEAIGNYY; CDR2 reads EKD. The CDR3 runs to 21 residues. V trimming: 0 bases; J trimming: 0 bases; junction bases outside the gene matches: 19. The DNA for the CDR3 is TGTGCCTGTGACACCATCCTCGTCGGGGGATACACGATGGAGTACACCGATAAACTCATCTTT. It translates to CACDTILVGGYTMEYTDKLIF.

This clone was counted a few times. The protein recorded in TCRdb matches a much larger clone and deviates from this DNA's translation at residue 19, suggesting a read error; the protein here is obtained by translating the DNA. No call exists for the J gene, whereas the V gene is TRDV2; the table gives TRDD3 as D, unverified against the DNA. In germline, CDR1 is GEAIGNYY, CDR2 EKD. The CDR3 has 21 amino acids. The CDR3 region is CACDKGVYWGTKSTYTDKPIF. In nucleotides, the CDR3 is TGTGCCTGTGACAAGGGGGTTTACTGGGGGACCAAGTCGACGTACACCGATAAACCCATCTTT.

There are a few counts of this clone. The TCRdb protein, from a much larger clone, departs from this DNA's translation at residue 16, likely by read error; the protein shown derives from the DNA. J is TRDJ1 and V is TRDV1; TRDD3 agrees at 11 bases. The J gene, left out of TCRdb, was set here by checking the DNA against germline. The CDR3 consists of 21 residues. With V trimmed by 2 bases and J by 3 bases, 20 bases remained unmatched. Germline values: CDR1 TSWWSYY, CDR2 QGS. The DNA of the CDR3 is TGTGCTCTTGGGGAATCACCCTCGTTTACGTTTGGTGGGGGATACGCCGATAAACTCATCTTT. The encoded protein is CALGESPSFTFGGGYADKLIF.

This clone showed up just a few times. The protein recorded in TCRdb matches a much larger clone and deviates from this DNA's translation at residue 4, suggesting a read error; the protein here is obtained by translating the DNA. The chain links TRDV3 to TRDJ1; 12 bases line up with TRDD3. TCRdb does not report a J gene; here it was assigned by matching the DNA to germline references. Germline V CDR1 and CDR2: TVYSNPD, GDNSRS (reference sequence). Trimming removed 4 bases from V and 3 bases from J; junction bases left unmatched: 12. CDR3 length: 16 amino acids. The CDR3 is CASAPYWGIQPDKLIF. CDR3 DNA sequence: TGTGCCTCGGCGCCATACTGGGGGATACAACCCGATAAACTCATCTTT.

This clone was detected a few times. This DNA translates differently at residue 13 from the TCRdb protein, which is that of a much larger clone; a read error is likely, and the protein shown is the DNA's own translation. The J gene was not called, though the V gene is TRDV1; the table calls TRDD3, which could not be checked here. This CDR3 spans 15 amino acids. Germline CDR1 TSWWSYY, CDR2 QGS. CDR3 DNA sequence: TGTGCTCTTGGGGAACCTTCTGGGGGATCATACAAACCCATCTTT. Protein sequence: CALGEPSGGSYKPIF.

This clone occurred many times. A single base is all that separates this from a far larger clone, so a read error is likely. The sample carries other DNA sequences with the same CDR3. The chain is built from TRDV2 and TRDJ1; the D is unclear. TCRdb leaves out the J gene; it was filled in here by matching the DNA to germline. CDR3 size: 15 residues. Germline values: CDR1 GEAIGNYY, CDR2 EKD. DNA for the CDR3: TGTGCCTGCGACACCCCCCGGGGTTACACCGATAAACTCATCTTT. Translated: CACDTPRGYTDKLIF.

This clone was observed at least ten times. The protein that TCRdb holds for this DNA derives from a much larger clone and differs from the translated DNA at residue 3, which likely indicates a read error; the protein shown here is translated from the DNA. CDR3 amino acids: CAPFLLNTDKLIF. CDR3 coding DNA: TGTGCTCCATTCCTATTGAACACCGATAAACTCATCTTT. The chain joins TRDV1 to TRDJ1; D might be TRDD2 (6 bases). From germline, CDR1 is TSWWSYY and CDR2 QGS. CDR3 length equals 13 residues. V lost 10 bases and J 0 bases, leaving 12 bases between the germline ends.

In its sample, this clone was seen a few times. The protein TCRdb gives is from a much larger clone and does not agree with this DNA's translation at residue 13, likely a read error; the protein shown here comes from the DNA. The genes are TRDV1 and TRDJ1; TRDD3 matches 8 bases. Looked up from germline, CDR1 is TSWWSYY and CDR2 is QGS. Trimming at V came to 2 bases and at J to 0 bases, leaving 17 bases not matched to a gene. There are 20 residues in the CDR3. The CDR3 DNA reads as TGTGCTCTTGGGGAAGGAGATACCTACGGGATACGATCGTACACCGATAAACTCATCTTT. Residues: CALGEGDTYGIRSYTDKLIF.

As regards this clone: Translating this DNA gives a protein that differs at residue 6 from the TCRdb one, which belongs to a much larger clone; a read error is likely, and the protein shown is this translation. This CDR3 reads CALGEHPGISNYTDKLIF. The CDR3 nucleotides are TGTGCTCTTGGGGAGCACCCGGGGATATCCAATTACACCGATAAACTCATCTTT. The J gene is TRDJ1, the V gene TRDV1; the match to TRDD3 covers 7 bases. Germline V gene lookup returns CDR1 TSWWSYY and CDR2 QGS. This CDR3 has 18 residues. V was pared by 3 bases and J by 0 bases, with 13 bases of the junction left unmatched.

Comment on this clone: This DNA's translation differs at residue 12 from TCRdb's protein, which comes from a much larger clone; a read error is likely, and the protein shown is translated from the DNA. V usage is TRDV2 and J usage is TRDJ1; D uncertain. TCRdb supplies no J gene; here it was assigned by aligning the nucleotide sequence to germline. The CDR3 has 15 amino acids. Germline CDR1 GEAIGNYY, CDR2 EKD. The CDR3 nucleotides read TGTGCCTGTGACACCCCCCGGGGTTACACCGATAGACTCATCTTT. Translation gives CACDTPRGYTDRLIF.

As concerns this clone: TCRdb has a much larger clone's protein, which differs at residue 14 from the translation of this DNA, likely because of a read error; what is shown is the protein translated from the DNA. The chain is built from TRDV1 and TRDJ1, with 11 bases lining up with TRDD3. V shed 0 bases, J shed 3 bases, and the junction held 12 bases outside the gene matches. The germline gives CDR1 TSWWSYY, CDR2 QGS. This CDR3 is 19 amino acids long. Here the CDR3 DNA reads TGTGCTCTTGGGGAACTCCGTCCTACATGGGGGATACGCGCCGATAAACTCATCTTT. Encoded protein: CALGELRPTWGIRADKLIF.

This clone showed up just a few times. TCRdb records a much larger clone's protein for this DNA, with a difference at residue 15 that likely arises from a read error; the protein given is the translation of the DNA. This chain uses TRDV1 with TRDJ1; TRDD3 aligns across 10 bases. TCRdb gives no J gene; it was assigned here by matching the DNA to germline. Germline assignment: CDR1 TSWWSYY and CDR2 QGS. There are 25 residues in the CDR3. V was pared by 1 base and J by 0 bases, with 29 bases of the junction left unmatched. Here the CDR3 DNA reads TGTGCTCTTGGGGAACAGGCGCGCCTTCGGGACTGGGGGATCCGAAGGAGGGGGTACACCGATAAACTCATCTTT. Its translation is CALGEQARLRDWGIRRRGYTDKLIF.

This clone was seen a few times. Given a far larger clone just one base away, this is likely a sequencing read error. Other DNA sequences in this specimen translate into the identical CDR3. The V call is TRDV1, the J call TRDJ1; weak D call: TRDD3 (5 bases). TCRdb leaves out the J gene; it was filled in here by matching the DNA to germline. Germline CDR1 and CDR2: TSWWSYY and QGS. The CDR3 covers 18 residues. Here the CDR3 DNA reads TGTGCTCTCGGGGAACGGAGGTACGGTATACGTTATTGGGATAAACTCATCTTT. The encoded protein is CALGERRYGIRYWDKLIF.

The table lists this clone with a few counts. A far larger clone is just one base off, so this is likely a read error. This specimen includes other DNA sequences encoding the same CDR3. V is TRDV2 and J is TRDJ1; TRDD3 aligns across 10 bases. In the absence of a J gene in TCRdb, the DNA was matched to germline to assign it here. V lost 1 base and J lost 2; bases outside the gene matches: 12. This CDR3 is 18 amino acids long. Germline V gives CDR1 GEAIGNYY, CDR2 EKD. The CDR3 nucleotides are TGTGCCTGTGACACTTTGCAACCACTGGGGGATGGGACCGATAAACTCATCTTT. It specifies CACDTLQPLGDGTDKLIF.

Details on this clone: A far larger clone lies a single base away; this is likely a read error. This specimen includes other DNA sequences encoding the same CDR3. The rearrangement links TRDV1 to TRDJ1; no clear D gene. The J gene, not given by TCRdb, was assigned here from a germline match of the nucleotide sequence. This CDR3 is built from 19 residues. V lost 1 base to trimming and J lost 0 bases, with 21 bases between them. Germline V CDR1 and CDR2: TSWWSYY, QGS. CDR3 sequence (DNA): TGTGCTCTTGGGGAACCCTCGGACAGGCTTTACCCTTACACCGATAAACTCATCTTT. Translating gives CALGEPSDRLYPYTDKLIF.

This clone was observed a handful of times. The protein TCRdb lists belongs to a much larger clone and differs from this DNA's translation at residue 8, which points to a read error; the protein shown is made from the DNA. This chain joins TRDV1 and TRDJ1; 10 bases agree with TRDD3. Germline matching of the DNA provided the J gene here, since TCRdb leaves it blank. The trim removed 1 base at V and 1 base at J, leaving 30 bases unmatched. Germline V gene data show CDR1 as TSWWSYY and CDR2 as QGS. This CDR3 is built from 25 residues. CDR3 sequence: CALGEPGPPTRFWGIGGGVTDKLIF. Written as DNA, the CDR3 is TGTGCTCTTGGGGAACCAGGCCCTCCTACGAGGTTCTGGGGGATAGGCGGCGGGGTCACCGATAAACTCATCTTT.

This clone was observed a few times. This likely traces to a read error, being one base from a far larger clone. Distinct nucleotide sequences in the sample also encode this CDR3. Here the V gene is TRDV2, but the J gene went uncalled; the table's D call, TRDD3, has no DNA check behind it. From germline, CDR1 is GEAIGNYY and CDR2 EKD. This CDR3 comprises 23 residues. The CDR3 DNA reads TGTGCCTGTGACGGGGCCTTCCTACTTCCTGTACTGGGGGATACCCCCTACACCGATAAGCTCATCTTT. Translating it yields CACDGAFLLPVLGDTPYTDKLIF.

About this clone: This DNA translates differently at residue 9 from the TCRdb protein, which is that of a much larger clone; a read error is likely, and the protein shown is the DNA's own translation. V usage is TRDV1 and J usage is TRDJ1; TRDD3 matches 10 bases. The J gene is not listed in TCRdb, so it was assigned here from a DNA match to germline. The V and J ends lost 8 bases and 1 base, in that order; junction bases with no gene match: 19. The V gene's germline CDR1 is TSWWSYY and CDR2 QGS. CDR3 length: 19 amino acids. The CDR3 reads CALSLRPSCWGIGTDKLIF. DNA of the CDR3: TGTGCTCTTTCCCTGAGGCCCTCTTGCTGGGGGATAGGCACCGATAAACTCATCTTT.

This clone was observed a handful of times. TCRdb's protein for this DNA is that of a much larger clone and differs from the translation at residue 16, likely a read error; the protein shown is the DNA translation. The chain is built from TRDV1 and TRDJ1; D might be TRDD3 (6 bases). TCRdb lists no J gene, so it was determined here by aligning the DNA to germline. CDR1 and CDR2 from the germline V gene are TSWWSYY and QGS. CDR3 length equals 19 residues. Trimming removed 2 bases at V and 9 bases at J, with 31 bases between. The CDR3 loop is CALGEWGLLSDTSTNELIF. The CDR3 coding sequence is TGTGCTCTTGGGGAATGGGGTTTACTTTCGGATACTTCAACTAACGAACTCATCTTT.

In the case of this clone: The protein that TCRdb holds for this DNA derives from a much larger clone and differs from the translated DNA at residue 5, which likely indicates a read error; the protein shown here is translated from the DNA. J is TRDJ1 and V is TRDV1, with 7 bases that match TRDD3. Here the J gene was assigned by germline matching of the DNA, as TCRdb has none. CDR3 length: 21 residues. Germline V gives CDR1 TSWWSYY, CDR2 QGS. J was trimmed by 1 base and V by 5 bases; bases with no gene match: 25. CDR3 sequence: CALGKTKPPRYWGCATDKLIF. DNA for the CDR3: TGTGCTCTTGGGAAAACCAAACCACCCCGGTACTGGGGATGCGCCACCGATAAACTCATCTTT.

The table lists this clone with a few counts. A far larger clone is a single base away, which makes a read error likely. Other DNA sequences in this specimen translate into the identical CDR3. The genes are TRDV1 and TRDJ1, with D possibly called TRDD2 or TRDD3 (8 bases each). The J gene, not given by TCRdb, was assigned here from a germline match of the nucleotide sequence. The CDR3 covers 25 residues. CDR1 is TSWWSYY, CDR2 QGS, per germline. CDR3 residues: CALGEGDFLRDPWGKSTRGTDKLIF. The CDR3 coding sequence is TGTGCTCTTGGGGAAGGGGACTTCCTACGTGACCCCTGGGGGAAGTCGACCCGAGGCACCGACAAACTCATCTTT.

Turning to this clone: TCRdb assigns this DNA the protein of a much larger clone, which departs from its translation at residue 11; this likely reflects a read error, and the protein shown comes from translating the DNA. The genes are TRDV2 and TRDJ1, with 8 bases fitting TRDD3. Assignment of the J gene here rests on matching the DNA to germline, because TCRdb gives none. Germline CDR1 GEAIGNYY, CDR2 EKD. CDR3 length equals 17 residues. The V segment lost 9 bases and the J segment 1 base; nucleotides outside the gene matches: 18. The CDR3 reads CAGRQLLGGTSTDKLIF. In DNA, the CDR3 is TGTGCCGGCAGACAATTACTGGGGGGGACTAGCACCGATAAACTCATCTTT.

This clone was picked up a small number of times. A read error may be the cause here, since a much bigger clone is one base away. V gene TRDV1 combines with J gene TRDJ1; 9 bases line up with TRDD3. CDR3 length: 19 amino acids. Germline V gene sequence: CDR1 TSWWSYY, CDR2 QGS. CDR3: CALGELPGSGGWGTDKLTF. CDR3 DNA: TGTGCTCTTGGGGAACTCCCGGGGTCTGGGGGATGGGGCACCGATAAACTCACCTTT.

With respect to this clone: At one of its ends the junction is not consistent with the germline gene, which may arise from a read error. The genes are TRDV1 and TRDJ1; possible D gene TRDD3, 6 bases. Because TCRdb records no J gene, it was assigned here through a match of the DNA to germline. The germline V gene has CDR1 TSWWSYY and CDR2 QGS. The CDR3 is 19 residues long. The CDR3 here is CSGEPRRGSWIHLTDKLIF. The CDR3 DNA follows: TGCTCTGGGGAACCACGCCGGGGGTCTTGGATACACCTCACCGATAAACTCATCTTT.

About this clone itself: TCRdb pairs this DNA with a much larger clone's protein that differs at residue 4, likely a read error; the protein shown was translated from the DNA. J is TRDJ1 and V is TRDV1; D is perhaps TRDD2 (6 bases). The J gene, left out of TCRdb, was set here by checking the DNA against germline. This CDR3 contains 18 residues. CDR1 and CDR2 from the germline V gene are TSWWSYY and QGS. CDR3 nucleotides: TGTGCTCTTGAGGAAGCCTTCTTCCTCGACGGGAGAGGGGGTAAACTCATCTTT. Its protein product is CALEEAFFLDGRGGKLIF.

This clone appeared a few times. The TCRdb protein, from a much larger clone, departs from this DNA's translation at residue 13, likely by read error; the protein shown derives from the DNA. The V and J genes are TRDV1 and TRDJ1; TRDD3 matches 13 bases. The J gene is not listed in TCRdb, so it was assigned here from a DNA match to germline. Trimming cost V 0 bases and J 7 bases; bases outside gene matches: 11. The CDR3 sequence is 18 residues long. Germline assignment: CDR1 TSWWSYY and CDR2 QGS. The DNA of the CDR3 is TGTGCTCTTGGGGAACTAGTACTGGGGGATACGGGCAGTGGTAAACTCATCTTT. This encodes CALGELVLGDTGSGKLIF.

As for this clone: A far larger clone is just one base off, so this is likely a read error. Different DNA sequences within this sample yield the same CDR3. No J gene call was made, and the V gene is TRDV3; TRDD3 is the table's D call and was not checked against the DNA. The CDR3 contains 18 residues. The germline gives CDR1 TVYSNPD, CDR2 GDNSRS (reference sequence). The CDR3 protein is CASRLPSKYWANTDKLIF. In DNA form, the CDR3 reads TGTGCCTCTCGCCTTCCTAGCAAGTACTGGGCTAATACCGATAAACTTATCTTT.

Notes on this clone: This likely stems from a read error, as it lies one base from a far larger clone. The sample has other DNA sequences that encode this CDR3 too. CDR3 nucleotide sequence: TGTGCTCTTGGGGAACGTCCCCAGAAGCGGGATTATGCCCTCTCTACCGATAAACTCATCTTT. Amino acid sequence: CALGERPQKRDYALSTDKLIF. V and J are TRDV1 and TRDJ1; a possible D gene is TRDD3 (5 bases). TCRdb offers no J gene call, so here the DNA was matched to germline to obtain one. Per germline, CDR1 TSWWSYY and CDR2 QGS. V lost 1 base, J lost 2 bases, and 29 bases lay in between. This CDR3 is built from 21 residues.

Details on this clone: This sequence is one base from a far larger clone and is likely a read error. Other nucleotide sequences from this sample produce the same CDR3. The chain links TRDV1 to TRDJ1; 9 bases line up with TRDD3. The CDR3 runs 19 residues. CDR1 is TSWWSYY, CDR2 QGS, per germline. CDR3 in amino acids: CALGEPPSFWGIMTDKLIF. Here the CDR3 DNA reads TGTGCTCTTGGGGAGCCTCCCTCCTTTTGGGGGATAATGACCGATAAGCTCATCTTT.

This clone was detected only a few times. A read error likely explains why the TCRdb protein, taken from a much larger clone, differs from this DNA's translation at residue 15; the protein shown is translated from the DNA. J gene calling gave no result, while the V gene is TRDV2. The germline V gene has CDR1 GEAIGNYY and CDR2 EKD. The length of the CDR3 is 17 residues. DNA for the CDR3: TGTGCCTGTGACGAAATTAATCCCCAACTCCACACCGATAAATTCATCTTT. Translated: CACDEINPQLHTDKFIF.

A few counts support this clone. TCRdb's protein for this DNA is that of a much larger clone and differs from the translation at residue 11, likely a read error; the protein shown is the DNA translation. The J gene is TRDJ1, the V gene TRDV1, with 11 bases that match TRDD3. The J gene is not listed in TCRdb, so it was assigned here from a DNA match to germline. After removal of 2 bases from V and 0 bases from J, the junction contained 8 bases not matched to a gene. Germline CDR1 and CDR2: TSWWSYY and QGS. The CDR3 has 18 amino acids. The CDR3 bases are TGTGCTCTTGGGGAAAAAATTGGGGGATACGAGTACACCGATAAACTCATCTTT. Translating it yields CALGEKIGGYEYTDKLIF.